The 15 T cell receptor beta chains listed next were all sequenced from one sample in a study of PD-L1 blockade in urothelial cancer. Using immunoSEQ multiplex PCR, the repertoire was profiled, and TCRdb retains in-frame clones only, with some absent. The profile shows about 82,000 clones, approximately 90% of them singletons. The sample was PBMCs, taken around atezolizumab (anti-PD-L1) treatment. Receptors were obtained from a man in his fifties or sixties with urothelial cancer.

The chain is built from TRBV11-2 and TRBJ2-7; D call uncertain. This CDR3 is built from 15 residues. Germline loops: CDR1 SGHAT, CDR2 FQNNGV. Between the trimmed V and J ends, which lost 5 bases and 2 bases, there was a span of 16 bases. The CDR3 here is CASSPPPSRTYEQYF. In DNA form, the CDR3 reads TGTGCCAGCAGCCCCCCGCCATCGCGGACCTACGAGCAGTACTTC.

This rearrangement joins TRBV19 to TRBJ1-2; 9 bases are a match to TRBD1. CDR1 is LNHDA and CDR2 is SQIVND in the germline V gene (reference sequence). This CDR3 spans 14 amino acids. V dropped 4 bases and J dropped 7; count of bases not matched to a gene: 7. CDR3 region: CASSNPQGAAGYTF. The CDR3 DNA is TGTGCCAGTAGTAACCCACAGGGGGCGGCTGGCTACACCTTC.

The chain joins TRBV5-1 to TRBJ2-3, with D tentatively TRBD2 (5 bases). CDR1 SGHRS and CDR2 YFSETQ come from the germline V gene. V gave up 2 bases and J gave up 1 base, with 17 bases separating them. CDR3 size: 17 residues. The CDR3 is CASSFEGQAIRTDTQYF. The CDR3 nucleotides are TGCGCCAGCAGCTTCGAGGGTCAGGCGATCCGCACAGATACGCAGTATTTT.

The rearrangement links TRBV5-4 to TRBJ2-1; D is perhaps TRBD1 (8 bases). Looked up from germline, CDR1 is SGHNT and CDR2 is YYREEE (reference sequence). The CDR3 is 14 amino acids. V was clipped by 2 bases and J by 5 bases, with 11 bases between them. The CDR3 loop is CASSLTGGDNEQFF. The CDR3, as DNA: TGTGCCAGCAGCTTAACAGGGGGGGACAATGAGCAGTTCTTC.

The V call is TRBV5-1, the J call TRBJ2-1; D not certain. Looked up from germline, CDR1 is SGHRS and CDR2 is YFSETQ. CDR3 size: 13 residues. V gave up 4 bases and J gave up 5 bases, with 10 bases separating them. The CDR3 reads CASSQTVHNEQFF. The CDR3 bases are TGCGCCAGCAGCCAGACTGTTCACAATGAGCAGTTCTTC.

The chain uses TRBV15 and TRBJ1-4; D possibly corresponds to TRBD1 (6 bases). The CDR3 spans 14 residues. Looked up from germline, CDR1 is LNHNV and CDR2 is YYDKDF (reference sequence). V was cut by 8 bases and J by 7 bases, with 17 bases left in between. CDR3 DNA: TGTGCCACCCTCCCGGGACAAAGCACTGAAAAACTGTTTTTT. Translated, it gives CATLPGQSTEKLFF. Variable domain in full (rest from reference TRBV15 and TRBJ1-4): DAMVIQNPRYQVTQFGKPVTLSCSQTLNHNVMYWYQQKSSQAPKLLFHYYDKDFNNEADTPDNFQSRRPNTSFCFLDIRSPGLGDTAMYLCATLPGQSTEKLFFGSGTQLSVL.

The chain carries TRBV5-6 and TRBJ2-1, with TRBD1 matching over 8 bases. J was trimmed by 5 bases and V by 4 bases; bases with no gene match: 5. The CDR3 contains 14 residues. The V gene's germline CDR1 is SGHDT and CDR2 YYEEEE. The CDR3 is CASSRGQVHNEQFF. The DNA for the CDR3 is TGTGCCAGCAGCCGGGGACAGGTTCACAATGAGCAGTTCTTC.

V and J are TRBV6-5 and TRBJ2-5; D is possibly TRBD2 (5 bases). This CDR3 contains 14 residues. V was shortened by 7 bases and J by 1 base, with 13 bases between the two germline ends. CDR1 MNHEY and CDR2 SVGAGI come from the germline V gene. The chain's CDR3 is CASTSAGSQETQYF. Written as DNA, the CDR3 is TGTGCCAGCACCTCCGCTGGGAGCCAAGAGACCCAGTACTTC.

V gene TRBV7-2 combines with J gene TRBJ2-5, with unresolved D. The germline CDR1 and CDR2 sequences are SGHTA and FQGNSA. The V end was cut by 1 base, the J end by 2 bases, with 8 bases between. CDR3 length: 14 residues. In DNA, the CDR3 is TGTGCCAGCAGCTTAGAGGCTAGTCAAGAGACCCAGTACTTC. It encodes CASSLEASQETQYF.

This chain connects TRBV19 to TRBJ2-7; possible D gene TRBD1, 5 bases. The CDR3 is made up of 14 amino acids. From germline, CDR1 is LNHDA and CDR2 SQIVND (reference sequence). The germline V and J ends were trimmed by 4 bases and 2 bases, with 12 bases remaining between them. The CDR3 sequence is CASSTTDITYEQYF. CDR3 bases: TGTGCCAGTAGTACTACGGACATTACCTACGAGCAGTACTTC.

The chain uses TRBV4-3 and TRBJ1-3, with D possibly matching TRBD1 (5 bases). The CDR3 extends over 14 amino acids. Trimming pared 5 bases from V and 4 bases from J, leaving 12 bases between. The germline V gene has CDR1 LGHNA and CDR2 YSLEER. CDR3 sequence: CASSTQVAGNTIYF. For the CDR3, the DNA is TGCGCCAGCAGCACACAGGTCGCGGGAAACACCATATATTTT.

The genes are TRBV7-2 and TRBJ2-2; TRBD2 might be the D (6 bases). Trimming took off 5 bases at V and 2 bases at J, with 18 bases between the two ends. Germline CDR1 is SGHTA and CDR2 is FQGNSA. The CDR3 consists of 17 residues. The CDR3 DNA is TGTGCCAGCAGCACCTCCCCCGTACTAGCCAACACCGGGGAGCTGTTTTTT. It specifies CASSTSPVLANTGELFF.

V is TRBV25-1 and J is TRBJ1-3; 10 nucleotides align to TRBD1. The CDR3 is made up of 16 amino acids. CDR1 is MGHDK, CDR2 SYGVNS, per germline. V lost 2 bases, J lost 3 bases, and 4 bases stayed unmatched. The CDR3 DNA follows: TGTGCCAGCAGTGAAATAGGGACAGGGGATGGAAACACCATATATTTT. Translated: CASSEIGTGDGNTIYF.

The chain recombines TRBV7-3 with TRBJ2-3, with D maybe TRBD2 (5 bases). There are 15 residues in the CDR3. Germline loops: CDR1 SGHTA, CDR2 FQGTGA. Trimming cost V 1 base and J 1 base, with 9 bases left between them. In DNA, the CDR3 is TGTGCCAGCAGCTTAAGAGGGATGCGCACAGATACGCAGTATTTT. Translated, it gives CASSLRGMRTDTQYF.

The genes are TRBV5-1 and TRBJ1-2; 7 bases agree with TRBD1. This CDR3 is built from 13 residues. CDR1 and CDR2 (germline): SGHRS, YFSETQ. V was pared by 3 bases and J by 5 bases, with 4 bases of the junction left unmatched. The chain's CDR3 is CASSSTTGYGYTF. Written as DNA, the CDR3 is TGCGCCAGCAGCTCCACGACAGGGTATGGCTACACCTTC.